These 22 T cell receptor beta chains were all obtained from the same sample, sequenced in a study of cytomegalovirus exposure and HLA in healthy donors. The PCR made use of 60 Vbeta and 13 Jbeta primers. Repertoires were generated with immunoSEQ multiplex PCR, while TCRdb's copy carries only in-frame clones and drops some. The sample records about 83,000 clones, more than 80% being singletons. The specimen sequenced was PBMCs. The receptors here all came from a woman aged 25-40 years in good health and CMV-seronegative.

The rearrangement uses TRBV30 and TRBJ2-1; TRBD1 matches 7 bases. The CDR3 extends over 12 amino acids. Per germline, CDR1 GTSNPN and CDR2 SVGIG (reference sequence). The J segment lost 10 bases and the V segment lost 5 bases, leaving 8 bases of the junction unmatched. CDR3 region: CAWGQPTGEQFF. In nucleotides, the CDR3 is TGTGCCTGGGGCCAACCGACAGGGGAGCAGTTCTTC.

In DNA form, the CDR3 reads TGTGCCAGCAGCGTAGCTCCGGGGGGGTCTGAGCAGTTCTTC. Encoded protein: CASSVAPGGSEQFF. The chain joins TRBV9 to TRBJ2-1; 8 bases align to TRBD2. The CDR3 totals 14 residues. Germline V lookup: CDR1 SGDLS, CDR2 YYNGEE. V lost 0 bases to trimming and J lost 9 bases; unmatched junction nucleotides: 5.

The chain has TRBV19 and TRBJ2-1, with a possible D match to TRBD2 (6 bases). The ends were cut back, 6 bases at V and 5 bases at J, with 20 bases in the middle. The CDR3 loop spans 16 amino acids. The germline gives CDR1 LNHDA, CDR2 SQIVND (reference sequence). The CDR3 reads CASSHYSSVEDNEQFF. The CDR3 bases are TGTGCCAGTAGCCACTATTCTAGCGTAGAAGACAATGAGCAGTTCTTC.

This sequence joins TRBV5-1 and TRBJ1-1; tentatively, D is TRBD1 (6 bases). V shed 0 bases and J shed 3 bases, with 12 bases lying between them. The CDR3 extends over 15 amino acids. Germline loops: CDR1 SGHRS, CDR2 YFSETQ. The CDR3 DNA is TGCGCCAGCAGCTTGGCACAGGGACCATACACTGAAGCTTTCTTT. This gives the protein CASSLAQGPYTEAFF.

The V gene is TRBV6-5, the J gene TRBJ1-2; the D gene is possibly TRBD1 (5 bases). V lost 7 bases and J lost 8, with 17 bases in between. The CDR3 runs 13 residues. Germline assignment: CDR1 MNHEY and CDR2 SVGAGI. The CDR3 here is CASNPTQGYGYTF. The CDR3 DNA reads as TGTGCCAGCAACCCTACCCAGGGCTACGGCTACACCTTC.

The rearrangement uses TRBV29-1 and TRBJ2-3; 8 nucleotides align to TRBD2. Unmatched junction bases numbered 6, after V lost 5 bases and J lost 2 bases. The CDR3 totals 14 residues. CDR1 is SQVTM and CDR2 is ANQGSEA in the germline V gene. CDR3 in DNA: TGCAGCGTTCGTAGCGGGACCTCCACAGATACGCAGTATTTT. Its translation is CSVRSGTSTDTQYF.

This clone was counted a few times. The V call is TRBV5-1, the J call TRBJ1-4; maybe TRBD1 (5 bases). V lost 4 bases, J lost 3 bases, and 19 bases lay in between. The germline V gene has CDR1 SGHRS and CDR2 YFSETQ. The CDR3 runs to 17 residues. The CDR3 loop is CASSPWGLTTANEKLFF. CDR3 bases: TGCGCCAGCAGCCCCTGGGGCCTCACCACAGCTAATGAAAAACTGTTTTTT.

This clone was counted between two and nine times. This chain joins TRBV5-6 and TRBJ2-4; TRBD1 is a possible D gene (6 bases). CDR3 length: 17 amino acids. Germline V CDR1 and CDR2: SGHDT, YYEEEE. Between the trimmed V and J ends, which lost 5 bases and 0 bases, there was a span of 18 bases. The CDR3 nucleotides read TGTGCCAGCAGGCCCGGGACACAGGCTCTAGCCAAAAACATTCAGTACTTC. Protein: CASRPGTQALAKNIQYF.

The V call is TRBV30, the J call TRBJ2-7, with D tentatively TRBD1 (6 bases). Trimming pared 0 bases from V and 2 bases from J, leaving 14 bases between. There are 15 residues in the CDR3. Germline-derived CDR1 and CDR2 are GTSNPN and SVGIG (reference sequence). CDR3 amino acids: CAWSVAQGFTYEQYF. CDR3 coding DNA: TGTGCCTGGAGTGTAGCGCAGGGGTTTACCTACGAGCAGTACTTC.

This clone has just one count. The gene calls are TRBV10-3 and TRBJ2-1; 12 bases align to TRBD2. The CDR3 runs 15 residues. V lost 10 bases, J lost 7 bases, and 11 bases stayed unmatched. Germline V gene data show CDR1 as ENHRY and CDR2 as SYGVKD. CDR3 nucleotide sequence: TGTGCCACGGGGCTAGCGGGAGGGGGGGAAAATGAGCAGTTCTTC. It is translated as CATGLAGGGENEQFF.

This sequence joins TRBV2 and TRBJ2-2, with TRBD1 matching over 8 bases. This CDR3 is built from 14 residues. V lost 5 bases and J lost 4; bases outside the gene matches: 3. Germline CDR1 SNHLY, CDR2 FYNNEI. CDR3 DNA sequence: TGTGCCAGCAGTTTCGACAGGGGCACCGGGGAGCTGTTTTTT. It specifies CASSFDRGTGELFF.

The rearrangement links TRBV6-1 to TRBJ1-1; 8 nucleotides line up with TRBD1. V shed 2 bases, J shed 3 bases, and the junction held 11 bases outside the gene matches. CDR1 and CDR2 from the germline V gene are MNHNS and SASEGT. The CDR3 runs 17 residues. CDR3 residues: CASSEPWKGQGDTEAFF. The DNA for the CDR3 is TGTGCCAGCAGTGAACCCTGGAAAGGACAGGGAGACACTGAAGCTTTCTTT.

This chain's CDR3 is CASSPDRNSGNTIYF. CDR3 nucleotides: TGTGCCAGCAGCCCCGACAGGAACTCTGGAAACACCATATATTTT. The chain employs TRBV28 and TRBJ1-3; D possibly corresponds to TRBD1 (6 bases). The CDR3 extends over 15 amino acids. CDR1 is MDHEN and CDR2 is SYDVKM in the germline V gene. V shed 6 bases and J shed 0 bases, with 12 bases lying between them.

This CDR3 is CASSLEDRVKWQYF. The CDR3 DNA sequence: TGTGCCAGCAGTTTAGAGGACAGGGTAAAATGGCAGTACTTC. The chain links TRBV28 to TRBJ2-7; 8 bases align to TRBD1. The CDR3 sequence is 14 residues long. The V gene end was trimmed by 2 bases and the J gene end by 9 bases; junction bases not matched to a gene: 9. In germline, CDR1 is MDHEN, CDR2 SYDVKM.

The chain has TRBV5-4 and TRBJ2-2, with TRBD2 matching 7 bases. The germline gives CDR1 SGHNT, CDR2 YYREEE (reference sequence). V shed 2 bases and J 4 bases; nucleotides not matched to a gene: 5. This CDR3 contains 15 residues. For the CDR3, the DNA is TGTGCCAGCAGCTTCGGCGGGAGATTCACCGGGGAGCTGTTTTTT. This codes for CASSFGGRFTGELFF.

The V gene is TRBV28, the J gene TRBJ2-6, with TRBD1 as a possible D gene (5 bases). Germline assignment: CDR1 MDHEN and CDR2 SYDVKM. Trimming shortened V by 0 bases and J by 0 bases, and 18 bases separated the two germline ends. The CDR3 consists of 20 residues. The CDR3 DNA sequence: TGTGCCAGCAGTTTATGGGGTTTTAGACAGACACACTCTGGGGCCAACGTCCTGACTTTC. Protein sequence: CASSLWGFRQTHSGANVLTF.

V usage is TRBV14 and J usage is TRBJ1-2; possible D gene TRBD1, 5 bases. This CDR3 spans 15 amino acids. Germline loops: CDR1 SGHDN, CDR2 FVKESK. V lost 4 bases and J 4 bases, leaving 16 bases between the germline ends. This chain's CDR3 is CASSLTGTSGYGYTF. Here the CDR3 DNA reads TGTGCCAGCAGCCTAACCGGGACTTCGGGCTATGGCTACACCTTC.

The gene calls are TRBV29-1 and TRBJ1-4; 7 bases are shared with TRBD1. This CDR3 comprises 14 residues. Trimming took 5 bases from V and 5 from J; bases not matched to a gene: 8. CDR1 is SQVTM and CDR2 is ANQGSEA in the germline V gene. CDR3 loop: CSVSRQGGNEKLFF. The CDR3 nucleotides are TGCAGCGTTTCTCGACAGGGCGGGAATGAAAAACTGTTTTTT.

The chain couples TRBV10-3 to TRBJ2-2; TRBD1 matches at 9 bases. The CDR3 has 20 amino acids. Germline V CDR1 and CDR2: ENHRY, SYGVKD. The V and J ends lost 4 bases and 6 bases, in that order; junction bases with no gene match: 21. CDR3 sequence: CAISVGGQGNLRETPGELFF. The CDR3 nucleotides read TGTGCCATCAGTGTGGGGGGACAGGGAAATCTACGGGAGACGCCCGGGGAGCTGTTTTTT.

The chain links TRBV7-6 to TRBJ1-1; D uncertain. Trimming took 1 base from V and 1 from J, leaving 4 bases between them. The CDR3 runs 13 residues. Per the germline V gene, CDR1 is SGHVS and CDR2 is FNYEAQ. The CDR3 sequence: CASSLGRNTEAFF. The CDR3 region has the DNA TGTGCCAGCAGCTTAGGGAGGAACACTGAAGCTTTCTTT.

The rearrangement links TRBV28 to TRBJ1-3; perhaps TRBD1 as D (5 bases). Germline V gene data show CDR1 as MDHEN and CDR2 as SYDVKM. V shed 6 bases and J shed 5 bases, with 17 bases lying between them. The CDR3 has 15 amino acids. This CDR3 is CASSRDSTFRNTIYF. CDR3 nucleotide sequence: TGTGCCAGCAGCCGGGACTCCACATTTAGAAACACCATATATTTT. The full variable domain, in which reference TRBV28 and TRBJ1-3 provide the parts outside the CDR3, is DVKVTQSSRYLVKRTGEKVFLECVQDMDHENMFWYRQDPGLGLRLIYFSYDVKMKEKGDIPEGYSVSREKKERFSLILESASTNQTSMYLCASSRDSTFRNTIYFGEGSWLTVV.

CDR3 coding DNA: TGTGCCTGGAGGGCTTCCGGGACGGAGGGAAAATATGGCTACACCTTC. Translating it yields CAWRASGTEGKYGYTF. V is TRBV30 and J is TRBJ1-2, with a tentative D call TRBD1 (5 bases). The germline V gene has CDR1 GTSNPN and CDR2 SVGIG (reference sequence). The CDR3 length is 16 residues. Trimming removed 3 bases at V and 5 bases at J, with 22 bases between. Based on the CDR3 plus reference TRBV30 and TRBJ1-2, the full variable domain is SQTIHQWPATLVQPVGSPLSLECTVEGTSNPNLYWYRQAAGRGLQLLFYSVGIGQISSEVPQNLSASRPQDRQFILSSKKLLLSDSGFYLCAWRASGTEGKYGYTFGSGTRLTVV.